This T cell receptor (beta chain) was sequenced during a study of blood T cell repertoires in COVID-19. CDR3 length equals 14 residues. Deletions cut 0 bases from V and 1 base from J, with 9 bases between. Germline assignment: CDR1 GTSNPN and CDR2 SVGIG (reference sequence). Sequencing was performed with immunoSEQ multiplex PCR; in TCRdb, only in-frame clones are kept and a portion is missing. The sample gives 150,000 to 200,000 clones, around 76% of which show up once; around 8.9% is in the top ten. This clone showed up many times. This chain connects TRBV30 to TRBJ1-1; D is unresolved. The TCR sequence derives from a woman aged 45-65 years with active or convalescent COVID-19. Material for sequencing was peripheral blood. The CDR3, as DNA: TGTGCCTGGAGTGTAGAGGCGGCGAACACTGAAGCTTTCTTT. Amino acids: CAWSVEAANTEAFF.